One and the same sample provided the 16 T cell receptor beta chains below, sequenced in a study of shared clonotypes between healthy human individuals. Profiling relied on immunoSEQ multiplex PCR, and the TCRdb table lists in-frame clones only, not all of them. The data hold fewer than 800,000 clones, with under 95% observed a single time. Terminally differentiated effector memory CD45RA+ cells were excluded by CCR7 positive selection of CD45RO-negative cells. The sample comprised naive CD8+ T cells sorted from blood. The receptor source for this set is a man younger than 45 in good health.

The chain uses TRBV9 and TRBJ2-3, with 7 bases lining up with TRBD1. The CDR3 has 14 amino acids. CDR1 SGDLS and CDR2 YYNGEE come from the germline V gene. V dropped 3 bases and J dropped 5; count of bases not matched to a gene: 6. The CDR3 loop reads CASSGQGIRDTQYF. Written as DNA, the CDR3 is TGTGCCAGCAGCGGACAGGGAATTAGAGATACGCAGTATTTT.

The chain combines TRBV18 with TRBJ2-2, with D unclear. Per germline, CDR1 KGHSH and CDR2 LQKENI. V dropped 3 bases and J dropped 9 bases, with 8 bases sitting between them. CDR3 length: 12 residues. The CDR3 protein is CASSPVEWELFF. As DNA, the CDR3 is TGTGCCAGCTCACCGGTGGAGTGGGAGCTGTTTTTT. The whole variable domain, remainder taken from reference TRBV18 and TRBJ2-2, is NAGVMQNPRHLVRRRGQEARLRCSPMKGHSHVYWYRQLPEEGLKFMVYLQKENIIDESGMPKERFSAEFPKEGPSILRIQQVVRGDSAAYFCASSPVEWELFFGEGSRLTVL.

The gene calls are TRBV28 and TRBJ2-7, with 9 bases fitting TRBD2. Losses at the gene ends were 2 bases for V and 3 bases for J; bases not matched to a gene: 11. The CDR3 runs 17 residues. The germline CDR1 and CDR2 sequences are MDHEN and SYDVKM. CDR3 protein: CASSLDPSTSGDYEQYF. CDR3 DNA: TGTGCCAGCAGTTTAGATCCTTCGACTAGCGGTGACTACGAGCAGTACTTC.

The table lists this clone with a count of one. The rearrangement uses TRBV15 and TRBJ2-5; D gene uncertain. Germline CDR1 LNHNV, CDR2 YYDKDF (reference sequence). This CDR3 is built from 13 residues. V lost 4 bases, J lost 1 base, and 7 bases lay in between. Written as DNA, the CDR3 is TGTGCCACCAGCACCGCACCCCAAGAGACCCAGTACTTC. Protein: CATSTAPQETQYF.

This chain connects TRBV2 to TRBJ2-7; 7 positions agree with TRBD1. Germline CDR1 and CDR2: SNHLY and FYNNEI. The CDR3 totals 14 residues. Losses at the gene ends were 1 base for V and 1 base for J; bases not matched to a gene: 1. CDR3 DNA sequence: TGTGCCAGCAGTGAAGGGACAGGATCCTACGAGCAGTACTTC. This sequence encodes CASSEGTGSYEQYF.

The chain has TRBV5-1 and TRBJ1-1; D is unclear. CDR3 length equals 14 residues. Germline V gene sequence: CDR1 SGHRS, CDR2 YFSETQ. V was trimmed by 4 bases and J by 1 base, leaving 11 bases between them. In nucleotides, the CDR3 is TGCGCCAGCAGCCGCGGACTCCAGAACACTGAAGCTTTCTTT. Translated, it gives CASSRGLQNTEAFF.

The CDR3 region is CASSFAPSREQYF. The CDR3 DNA reads as TGTGCCAGCAGTTTCGCACCGTCGAGGGAGCAGTACTTC. The chain links TRBV27 to TRBJ2-7, with D uncertain. CDR1 is MNHEY, CDR2 SMNVEV, per germline (reference sequence). CDR3 length: 13 residues. With 3 bases removed from V and 7 bases from J, the gap between germline ends came to 13 bases.

CDR3 bases: TGTGCCAGCAGCTTGCCACAGGGACTAGCCAAAAACATTCAGTACTTC. Amino acid sequence: CASSLPQGLAKNIQYF. The chain employs TRBV5-6 and TRBJ2-4; D tentatively reads TRBD1 or TRBD2 (6 bases each). CDR1 is SGHDT, CDR2 YYEEEE, per germline. The length of the CDR3 is 16 residues. Trimming removed 1 base from V and 0 bases from J, with 11 bases in between.

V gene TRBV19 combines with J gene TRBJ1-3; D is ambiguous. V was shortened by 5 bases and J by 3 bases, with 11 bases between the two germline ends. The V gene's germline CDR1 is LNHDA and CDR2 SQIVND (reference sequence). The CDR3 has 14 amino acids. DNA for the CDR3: TGTGCCAGTAGTGAGTATTTGGATGGAAACACCATATATTTT. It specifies CASSEYLDGNTIYF.

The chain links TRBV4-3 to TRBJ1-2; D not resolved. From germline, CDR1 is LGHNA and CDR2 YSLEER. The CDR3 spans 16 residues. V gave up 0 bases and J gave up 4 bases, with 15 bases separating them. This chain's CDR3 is CASSQDLAAFAYGYTF. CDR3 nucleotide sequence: TGCGCCAGCAGCCAAGATCTGGCAGCCTTTGCCTATGGCTACACCTTC.

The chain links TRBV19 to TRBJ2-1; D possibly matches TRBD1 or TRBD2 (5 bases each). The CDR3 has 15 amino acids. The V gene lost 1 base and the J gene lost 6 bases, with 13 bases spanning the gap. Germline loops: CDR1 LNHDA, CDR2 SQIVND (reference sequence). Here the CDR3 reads CASSIVGGALNEQFF. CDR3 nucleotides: TGTGCCAGTAGTATAGTTGGGGGAGCCCTCAATGAGCAGTTCTTC.

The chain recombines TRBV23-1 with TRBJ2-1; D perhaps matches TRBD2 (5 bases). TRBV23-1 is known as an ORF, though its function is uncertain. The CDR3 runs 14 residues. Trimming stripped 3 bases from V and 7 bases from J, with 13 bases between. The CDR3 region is CASSQDTRCNEQFF. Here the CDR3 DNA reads TGCGCCAGCAGTCAGGATACTAGGTGTAATGAGCAGTTCTTC.

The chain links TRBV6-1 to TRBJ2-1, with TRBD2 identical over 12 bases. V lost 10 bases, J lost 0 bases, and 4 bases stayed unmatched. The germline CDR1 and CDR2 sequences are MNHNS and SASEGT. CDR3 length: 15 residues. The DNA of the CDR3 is TGTGCCACAGGACTAGCGGGGAGCTCCTACAATGAGCAGTTCTTC. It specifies CATGLAGSSYNEQFF.

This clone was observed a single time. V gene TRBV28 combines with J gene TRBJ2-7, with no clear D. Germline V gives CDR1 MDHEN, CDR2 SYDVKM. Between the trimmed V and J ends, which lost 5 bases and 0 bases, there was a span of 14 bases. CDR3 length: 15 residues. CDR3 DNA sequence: TGTGCCAGCAGTCCCCTCGAAAGCATCTCCTACGAGCAGTACTTC. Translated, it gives CASSPLESISYEQYF.

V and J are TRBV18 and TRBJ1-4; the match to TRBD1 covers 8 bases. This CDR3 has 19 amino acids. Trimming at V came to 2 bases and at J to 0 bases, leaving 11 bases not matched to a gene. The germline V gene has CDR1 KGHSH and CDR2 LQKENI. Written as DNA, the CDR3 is TGTGCCAGCTCACCAGTAAGGACAGGGCCCACACCAACTAATGAAAAACTGTTTTTT. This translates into CASSPVRTGPTPTNEKLFF. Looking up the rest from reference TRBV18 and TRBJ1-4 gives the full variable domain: NAGVMQNPRHLVRRRGQEARLRCSPMKGHSHVYWYRQLPEEGLKFMVYLQKENIIDESGMPKERFSAEFPKEGPSILRIQQVVRGDSAAYFCASSPVRTGPTPTNEKLFFGSGTQLSVL.

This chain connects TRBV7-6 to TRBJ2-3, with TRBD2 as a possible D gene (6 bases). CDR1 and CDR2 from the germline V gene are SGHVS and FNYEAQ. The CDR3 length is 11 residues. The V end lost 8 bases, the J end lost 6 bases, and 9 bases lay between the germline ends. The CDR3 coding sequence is TGTGCCAGCGAGAGCGGGGATACGCAGTATTTT. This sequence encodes CASESGDTQYF.